This record covers a single T cell receptor beta chain. The data derive from a study of control samples from healthy donors and cancer patients. Some clones are missing from TCRdb's copy, which holds only in-frame ones; the method was immunoSEQ multiplex PCR. The repertoire holds about 70,000 clones, with about 94% as singletons. This CDR3 spans 19 amino acids. The TCR comes from a woman aged 25 to 39 in good health. The V and J genes are TRBV21-1 and TRBJ1-5. TRBV21-1 counts as a pseudogene. The sequencing input was blood. The CDR3 loop is CASSKNSLDSRPPNQPQHF. The CDR3 DNA follows: TGTGCCAGCAGCAAAAACTCCTTGGACTCCCGGCCCCCCAATCAGCCCCAGCATTTT.